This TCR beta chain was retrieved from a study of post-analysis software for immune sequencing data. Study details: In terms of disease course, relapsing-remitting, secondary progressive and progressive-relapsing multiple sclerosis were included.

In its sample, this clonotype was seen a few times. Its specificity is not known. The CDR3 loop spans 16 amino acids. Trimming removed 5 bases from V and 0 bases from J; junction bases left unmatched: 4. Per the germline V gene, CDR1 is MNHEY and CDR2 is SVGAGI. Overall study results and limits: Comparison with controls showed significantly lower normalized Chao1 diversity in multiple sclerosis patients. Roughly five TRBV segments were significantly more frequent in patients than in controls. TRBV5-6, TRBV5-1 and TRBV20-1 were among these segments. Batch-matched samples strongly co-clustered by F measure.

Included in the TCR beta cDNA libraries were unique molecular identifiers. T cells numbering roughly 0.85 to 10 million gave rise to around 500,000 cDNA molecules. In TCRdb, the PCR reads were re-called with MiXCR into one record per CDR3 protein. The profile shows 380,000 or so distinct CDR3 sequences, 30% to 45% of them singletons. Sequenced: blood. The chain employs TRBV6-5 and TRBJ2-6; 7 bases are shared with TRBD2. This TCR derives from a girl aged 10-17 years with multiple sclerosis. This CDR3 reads CASSPGGTSGANVLTF. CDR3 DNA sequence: TGTGCCAGCAGTCCCGGGGGGACCTCTGGGGCCAACGTCCTGACTTTC.